The rows below give T cell receptor beta chains drawn from one sample of a study of identical twins. From the 5' RACE reads, TCRdb called clonotypes with MiXCR, one entry per CDR3 protein. Here the sample spans 420,000 or so distinct CDR3 sequences, around a sixth being singletons. The sequenced material came from naive T cells sorted from blood. The receptors derive from a man in his forties or fifties in good health. Each CDR3 is given without its conserved first and last residue. Fields, in order: J gene, V gene, CDR3 protein.

TRBJ2-5 TRBV7-2 ASSLDRNQETQY
TRBJ2-2 TRBV12-3/TRBV12-4 ASSFRGAPELF
TRBJ2-4 TRBV21-1 ASSKGAGGLAKNIQY
TRBJ2-3 TRBV7-2 ASSPAGGDTQY
TRBJ2-1 TRBV20-1 SARELAGGPRYNEQF
TRBJ1-1 TRBV28 ASSLRGAEAF
TRBJ2-3 TRBV20-1 SAESLRDSATDTQY
TRBJ2-7 TRBV7-9 ASSFMGGSYEQY
TRBJ1-1 TRBV4-2 ASSQDWGSGKTAF
TRBJ2-1 TRBV9 ASSARDVEDNEQF
TRBJ2-1 TRBV6-2/TRBV6-3 ASRMTGVNEQF
TRBJ2-1 TRBV10-3 AISEFNEQF